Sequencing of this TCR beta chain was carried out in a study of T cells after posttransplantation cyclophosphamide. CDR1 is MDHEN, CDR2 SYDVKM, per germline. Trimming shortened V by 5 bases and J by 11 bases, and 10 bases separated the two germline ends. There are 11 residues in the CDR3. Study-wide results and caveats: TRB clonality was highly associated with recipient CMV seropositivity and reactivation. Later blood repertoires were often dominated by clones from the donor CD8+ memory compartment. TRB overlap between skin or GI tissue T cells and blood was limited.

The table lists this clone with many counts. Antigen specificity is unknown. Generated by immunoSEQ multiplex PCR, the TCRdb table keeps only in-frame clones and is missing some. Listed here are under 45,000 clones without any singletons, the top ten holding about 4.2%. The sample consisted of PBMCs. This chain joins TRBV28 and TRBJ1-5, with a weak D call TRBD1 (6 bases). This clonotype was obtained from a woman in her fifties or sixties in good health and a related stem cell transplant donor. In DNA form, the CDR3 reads TGTGCCAGCAGTCAGTCAGGGGCCCAGCATTTT. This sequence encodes CASSQSGAQHF.